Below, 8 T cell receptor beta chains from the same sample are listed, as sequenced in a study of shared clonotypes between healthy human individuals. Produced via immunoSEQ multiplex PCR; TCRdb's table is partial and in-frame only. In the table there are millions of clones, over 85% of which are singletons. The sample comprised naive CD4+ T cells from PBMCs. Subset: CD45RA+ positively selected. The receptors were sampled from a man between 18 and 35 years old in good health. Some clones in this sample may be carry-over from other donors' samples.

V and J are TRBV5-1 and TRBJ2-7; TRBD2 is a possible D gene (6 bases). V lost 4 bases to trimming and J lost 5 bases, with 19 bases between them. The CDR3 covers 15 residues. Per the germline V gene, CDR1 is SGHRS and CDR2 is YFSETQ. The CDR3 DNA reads TGCGCCAGCAGCCGCGGGGACTTGGGGCCCGACGAGCAGTACTTC. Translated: CASSRGDLGPDEQYF.

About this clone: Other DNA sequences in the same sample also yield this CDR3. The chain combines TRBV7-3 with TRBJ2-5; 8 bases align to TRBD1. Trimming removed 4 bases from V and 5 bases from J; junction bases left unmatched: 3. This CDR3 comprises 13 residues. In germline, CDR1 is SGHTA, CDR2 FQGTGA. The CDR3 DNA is TGTGCCAGCAGCTCTACAGGGGGGGAGACCCAGTACTTC. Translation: CASSSTGGETQYF.

The CDR3 DNA is TGTGCCAGCAGTTCCTCCCCAGGGGATAATTCACCCCTCCACTTT. Its protein product is CASSSSPGDNSPLHF. This chain uses TRBV28 with TRBJ1-6, with D possibly matching TRBD1 (6 bases). The CDR3 consists of 15 residues. CDR1 MDHEN and CDR2 SYDVKM come from the germline V gene. V lost 4 bases to trimming and J lost 5 bases, with 12 bases between them.

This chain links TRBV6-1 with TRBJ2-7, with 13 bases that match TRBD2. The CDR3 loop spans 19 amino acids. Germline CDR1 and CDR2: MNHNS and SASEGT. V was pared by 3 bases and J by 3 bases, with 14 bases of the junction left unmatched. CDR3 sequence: CASSDHIPGLAGPHYEQYF. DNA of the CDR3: TGTGCCAGCAGTGACCACATCCCGGGACTAGCGGGACCACACTACGAGCAGTACTTC.

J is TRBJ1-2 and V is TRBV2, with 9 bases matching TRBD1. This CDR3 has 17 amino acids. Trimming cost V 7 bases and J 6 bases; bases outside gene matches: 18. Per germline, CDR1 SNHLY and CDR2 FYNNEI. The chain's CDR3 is CASTSPKIRQGDHGYTF. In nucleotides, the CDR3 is TGTGCCAGCACTAGCCCAAAGATCCGACAGGGGGATCATGGCTACACCTTC.

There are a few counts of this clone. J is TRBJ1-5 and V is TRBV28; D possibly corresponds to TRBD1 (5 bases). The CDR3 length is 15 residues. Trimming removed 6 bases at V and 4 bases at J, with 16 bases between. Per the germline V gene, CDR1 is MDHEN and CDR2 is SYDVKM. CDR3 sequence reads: CASRGRERRNQPQHF. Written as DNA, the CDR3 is TGTGCCAGCAGGGGCAGGGAGAGAAGAAATCAGCCCCAGCATTTT.

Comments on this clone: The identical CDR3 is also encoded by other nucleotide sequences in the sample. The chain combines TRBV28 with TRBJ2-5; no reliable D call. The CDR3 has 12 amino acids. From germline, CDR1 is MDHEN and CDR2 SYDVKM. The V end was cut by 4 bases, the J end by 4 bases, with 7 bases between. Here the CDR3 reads CASSSRGETQYF. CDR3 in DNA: TGTGCCAGCAGTTCCCGCGGAGAGACCCAGTACTTC.

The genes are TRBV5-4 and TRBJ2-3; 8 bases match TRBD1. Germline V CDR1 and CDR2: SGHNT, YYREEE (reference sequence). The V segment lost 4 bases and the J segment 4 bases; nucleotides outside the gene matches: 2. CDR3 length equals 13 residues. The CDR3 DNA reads TGTGCCAGCAGCCTACAGGGGGCAGATACGCAGTATTTT. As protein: CASSLQGADTQYF.